These 7 T cell receptor beta chains were sequenced from one sample in a study of identical twins. Using its own MiXCR run on the 5' RACE reads, TCRdb lists one record per CDR3 protein. The sample shows roughly 750,000 distinct CDR3 sequences, 21% of them seen only once. The sample also formed part of further work on T cells expressing NK-cell markers.

Sequenced material: PBMCs. The receptors stem from a young woman in good health.

The V call is TRBV6-5, the J call TRBJ2-6; possibly TRBD1 or TRBD2 for D (6 bases each). The V gene's germline CDR1 is MNHEY and CDR2 SVGAGI. Trimming removed 0 bases at V and 4 bases at J, with 10 bases between. This CDR3 has 16 amino acids. CDR3 amino acids: CASSYSGGYGANVLTF. Written as DNA, the CDR3 is TGTGCCAGCAGTTACTCAGGGGGGTACGGGGCCAACGTCCTGACTTTC.

This clonotype occurred many times. CDR3 bases: TGCAGCGTTGAGGTTAACTATGGCTACACCTTC. Translating it yields CSVEVNYGYTF. This rearrangement joins TRBV29-1 to TRBJ1-2; D is unclear. Deletions cut 3 bases from V and 1 base from J, with 3 bases between. CDR1 and CDR2 (germline): SQVTM, ANQGSEA. The CDR3 contains 11 residues.

CDR3 protein: CASSLVRREGRPNEQFF. CDR3 DNA sequence: TGTGCCAGCAGCTTAGTGAGGCGGGAGGGCCGGCCTAATGAGCAGTTCTTC. This chain uses TRBV7-9 with TRBJ2-1, with TRBD2 identical over 9 bases. With V trimmed by 1 base and J by 7 bases, 11 bases remained unmatched. Germline assignment: CDR1 SEHNR and CDR2 FQNEAQ (reference sequence). CDR3 size: 17 residues.

In this sample, this clonotype turned up a few times. The V and J genes are TRBV12-3 or TRBV12-4 and TRBJ2-5; 9 nucleotides align to TRBD2. The CDR3 has 15 amino acids. The J segment lost 5 bases and the V segment lost 3 bases, leaving 7 bases of the junction unmatched. The CDR3 spells CASSLGTSYRETQYF. The DNA for the CDR3 is TGTGCCAGCAGTTTGGGGACTAGCTACCGTGAGACCCAGTACTTC.

V and J are TRBV4-2 and TRBJ1-1; a weak D match, TRBD1 (5 bases). Trimming pared 3 bases from V and 7 bases from J, leaving 18 bases between. The CDR3 covers 15 residues. Looked up from germline, CDR1 is LGHNA and CDR2 is YNFKEQ. CDR3 nucleotides: TGTGCCAGCAGCCAGGCCAGTCAGGGTTACGTTGAAGCTTTCTTT. Its protein is CASSQASQGYVEAFF.

In its sample, this clonotype was seen a few times. The chain employs TRBV20-1 and TRBJ2-2; D not certain. CDR3 length: 13 residues. Trimming removed 7 bases at V and 4 bases at J, with 13 bases between. The V gene's germline CDR1 is DFQATT and CDR2 SNEGSKA (reference sequence). Written as DNA, the CDR3 is TGCAGTGTTCTCGGTCGAGGCACCGGGGAGCTGTTTTTT. Its protein is CSVLGRGTGELFF.

The chain uses TRBV12-3 or TRBV12-4 and TRBJ1-6; D perhaps matches TRBD1 (5 bases). Trimming shortened V by 6 bases and J by 10 bases, and 13 bases separated the two germline ends. This CDR3 comprises 13 residues. The CDR3 DNA sequence: TGTGCCAGCAGCTGGGGGGGAGACTCACCCCTCCACTTT. Protein sequence: CASSWGGDSPLHF.